The sample holds a few counts of the clone carrying this T cell receptor beta chain. The antigen remains unidentified. Stated time point: pre-sensitization, week 0. Described treatment: therapeutic diphenylcyclopropenone sensitization with weekly scalp DPC. Donation of samples came from alopecia patients who were 18 to 70 years old and suitable for DPC. The data are from a study of human T cells and chemical hapten exposure. Study-wide context: The variation in per-sample TCR yields arose mainly from small differences in pooled library volumes. The study's findings and limits: Counts of expanded TCRs at PT1 were positively correlated with patch test score. Clustering by CDR3 similarity yielded significantly more large clusters from expanded TCRs than controls.

One entry per CDR3 protein results from TCRdb running MiXCR on the RACE reads. This repertoire shows around 380,000 distinct CDR3 sequences, around 5.5% found once; its top ten account for about 8.2%. The starting material was whole blood, obtained in connection with sensitization to the hapten diphenylcyclopropenone (DPC). This clonotype originated in a young woman with alopecia areata. Some clones in this sample may be carry-over from other donors' samples.

The CDR3 nucleotides read TGTGCCAGCAGTAAGAGCCAGGGTCAAAATCAGCCCCAGCATTTT. Protein sequence: CASSKSQGQNQPQHF. V gene TRBV12-3 or TRBV12-4 combines with J gene TRBJ1-5; the D gene is possibly TRBD1 (5 bases). V lost 5 bases to trimming and J lost 4 bases, with 15 bases between them. The CDR3 extends over 15 amino acids.